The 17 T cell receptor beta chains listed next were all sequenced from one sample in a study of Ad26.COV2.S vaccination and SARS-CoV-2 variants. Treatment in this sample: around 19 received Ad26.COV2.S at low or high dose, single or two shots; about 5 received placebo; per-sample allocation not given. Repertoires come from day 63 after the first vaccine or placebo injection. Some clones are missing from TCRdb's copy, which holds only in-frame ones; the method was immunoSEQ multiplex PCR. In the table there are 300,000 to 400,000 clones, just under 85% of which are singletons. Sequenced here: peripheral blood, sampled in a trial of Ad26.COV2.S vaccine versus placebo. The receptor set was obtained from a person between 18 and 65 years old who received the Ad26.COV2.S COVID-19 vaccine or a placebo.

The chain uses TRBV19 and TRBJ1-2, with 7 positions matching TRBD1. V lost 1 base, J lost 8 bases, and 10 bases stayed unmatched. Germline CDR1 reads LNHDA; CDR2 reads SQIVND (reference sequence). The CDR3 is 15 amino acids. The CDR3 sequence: CASSIAGITGAGYTF. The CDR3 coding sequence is TGTGCCAGTAGTATAGCCGGGATAACAGGGGCCGGCTACACCTTC. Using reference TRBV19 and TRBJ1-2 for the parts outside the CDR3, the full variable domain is DGGITQSPKYLFRKEGQNVTLSCEQNLNHDAMYWYRQDPGQGLRLIYYSQIVNDFQKGDIAEGYSVSREKKESFPLTVTSAQKNPTAFYLCASSIAGITGAGYTFGSGTRLTVV.

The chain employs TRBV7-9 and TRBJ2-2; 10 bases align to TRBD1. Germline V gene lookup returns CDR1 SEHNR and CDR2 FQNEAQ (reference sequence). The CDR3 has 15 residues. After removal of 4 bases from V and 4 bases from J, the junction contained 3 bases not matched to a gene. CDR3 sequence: CASSWTGGPTGELFF. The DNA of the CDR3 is TGTGCCAGCAGCTGGACAGGGGGACCCACCGGGGAGCTGTTTTTT.

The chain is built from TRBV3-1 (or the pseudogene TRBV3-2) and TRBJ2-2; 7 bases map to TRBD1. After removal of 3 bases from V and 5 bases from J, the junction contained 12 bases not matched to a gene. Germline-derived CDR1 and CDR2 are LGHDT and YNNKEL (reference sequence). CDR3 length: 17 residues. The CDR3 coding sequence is TGTGCCAGCAGCCACCGAACAAGGGGGCCGGGAACCGGGGAGCTGTTTTTT. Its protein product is CASSHRTRGPGTGELFF.

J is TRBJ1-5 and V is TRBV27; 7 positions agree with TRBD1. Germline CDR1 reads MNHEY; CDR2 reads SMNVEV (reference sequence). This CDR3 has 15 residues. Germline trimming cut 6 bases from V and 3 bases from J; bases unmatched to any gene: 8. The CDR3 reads CASSIGTGANQPQHF. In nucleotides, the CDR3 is TGTGCCAGCAGCATCGGTACAGGGGCCAATCAGCCCCAGCATTTT.

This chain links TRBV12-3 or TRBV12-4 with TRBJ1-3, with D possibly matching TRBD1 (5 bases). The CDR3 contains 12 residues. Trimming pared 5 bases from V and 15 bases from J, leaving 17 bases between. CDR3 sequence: CASSPGASVTYF. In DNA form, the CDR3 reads TGTGCCAGCAGTCCCGGGGCCAGCGTTACATATTTT.

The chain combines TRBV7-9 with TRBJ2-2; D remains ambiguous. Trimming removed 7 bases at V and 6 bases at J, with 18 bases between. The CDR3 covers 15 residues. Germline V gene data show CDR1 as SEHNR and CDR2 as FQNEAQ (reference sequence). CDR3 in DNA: TGTGCCAGCACCATCACCCCTTGGGGTCCCGGGGAGCTGTTTTTT. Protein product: CASTITPWGPGELFF.

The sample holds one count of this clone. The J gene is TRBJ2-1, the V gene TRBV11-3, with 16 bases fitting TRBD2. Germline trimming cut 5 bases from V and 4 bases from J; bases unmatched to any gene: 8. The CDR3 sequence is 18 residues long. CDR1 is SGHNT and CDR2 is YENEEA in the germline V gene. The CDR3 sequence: CASSPGTSGGASYNEQFF. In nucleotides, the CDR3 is TGTGCCAGCAGCCCAGGGACTAGCGGGGGGGCGTCGTACAATGAGCAGTTCTTC. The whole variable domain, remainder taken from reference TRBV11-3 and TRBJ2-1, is EAGVVQSPRYKIIEKKQPVAFWCNPISGHNTLYWYLQNLGQGPELLIRYENEEAVDDSQLPKDRFSAERLKGVDSTLKIQPAELGDSAVYLCASSPGTSGGASYNEQFFGPGTRLTVL.

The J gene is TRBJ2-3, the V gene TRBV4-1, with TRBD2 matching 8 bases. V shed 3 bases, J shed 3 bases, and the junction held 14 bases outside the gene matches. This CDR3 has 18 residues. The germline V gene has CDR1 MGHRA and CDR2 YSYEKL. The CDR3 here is CASSHPWTRAGETDTQYF. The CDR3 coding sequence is TGCGCCAGCAGCCACCCTTGGACGAGAGCGGGGGAGACAGATACGCAGTATTTT.

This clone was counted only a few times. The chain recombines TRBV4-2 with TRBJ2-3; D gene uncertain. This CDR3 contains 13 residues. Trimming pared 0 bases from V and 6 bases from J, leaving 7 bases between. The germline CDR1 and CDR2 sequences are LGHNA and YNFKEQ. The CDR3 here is CASSQESGDTQYF. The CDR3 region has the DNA TGTGCCAGCAGCCAAGAATCTGGGGATACGCAGTATTTT.

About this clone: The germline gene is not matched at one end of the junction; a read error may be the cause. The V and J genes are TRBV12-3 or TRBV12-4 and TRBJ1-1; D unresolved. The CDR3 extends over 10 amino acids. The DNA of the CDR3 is TGTGCCAGCAGTTTAGTACTAACAGCGTTT. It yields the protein CASSLVLTAF.

The CDR3 DNA follows: TGTGCCAGCAGAAGGGACAGGGAAAGAAACACCATATATTTT. This encodes CASRRDRERNTIYF. The genes are TRBV6-5 and TRBJ1-3; 9 bases are shared with TRBD1. The trim removed 6 bases at V and 5 bases at J, leaving 5 bases unmatched. The CDR3 loop spans 14 amino acids. In germline, CDR1 is MNHEY, CDR2 SVGAGI.

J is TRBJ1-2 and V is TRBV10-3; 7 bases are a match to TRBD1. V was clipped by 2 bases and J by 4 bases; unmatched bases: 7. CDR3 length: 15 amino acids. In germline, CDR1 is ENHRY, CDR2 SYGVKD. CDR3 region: CAISEGQGGGYGYTF. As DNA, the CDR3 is TGTGCCATCAGTGAGGGCCAGGGGGGAGGCTATGGCTACACCTTC.

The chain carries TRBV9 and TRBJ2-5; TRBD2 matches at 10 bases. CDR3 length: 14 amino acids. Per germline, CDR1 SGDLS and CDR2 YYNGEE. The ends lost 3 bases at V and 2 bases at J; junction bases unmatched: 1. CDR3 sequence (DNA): TGTGCCAGCAGCGAAGCGGGGGGGCAAGAGACCCAGTACTTC. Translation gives CASSEAGGQETQYF. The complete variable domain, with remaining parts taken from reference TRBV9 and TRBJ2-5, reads DSGVTQTPKHLITATGQRVTLRCSPRSGDLSVYWYQQSLDQGLQFLIQYYNGEERAKGNILERFSAQQFPDLHSELNLSSLELGDSALYFCASSEAGGQETQYFGPGTRLLVL.

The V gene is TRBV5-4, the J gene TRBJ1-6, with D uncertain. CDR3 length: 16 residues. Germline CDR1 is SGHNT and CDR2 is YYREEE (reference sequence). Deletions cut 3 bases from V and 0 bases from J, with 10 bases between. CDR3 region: CASSSMESSYNSPLHF. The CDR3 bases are TGTGCCAGCAGCTCGATGGAGAGCTCCTATAATTCACCCCTCCACTTT.

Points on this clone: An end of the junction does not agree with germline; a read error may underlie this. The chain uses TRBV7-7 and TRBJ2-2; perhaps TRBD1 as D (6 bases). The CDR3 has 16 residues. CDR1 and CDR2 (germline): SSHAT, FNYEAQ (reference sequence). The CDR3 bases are TGTGCTAGCAGCCCGGCCACAGGGATAGGCACCGGGGAGCTGTTTTTT. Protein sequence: CASSPATGIGTGELFF.

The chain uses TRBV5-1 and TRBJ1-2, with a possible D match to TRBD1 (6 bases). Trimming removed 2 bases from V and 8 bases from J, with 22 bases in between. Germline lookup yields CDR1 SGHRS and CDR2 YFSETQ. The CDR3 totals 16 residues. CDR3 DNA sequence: TGCGCCAGCAGCTTCAGGGGTCCAGCCTCTCGTGGCGGCTACACCTTC. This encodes CASSFRGPASRGGYTF.

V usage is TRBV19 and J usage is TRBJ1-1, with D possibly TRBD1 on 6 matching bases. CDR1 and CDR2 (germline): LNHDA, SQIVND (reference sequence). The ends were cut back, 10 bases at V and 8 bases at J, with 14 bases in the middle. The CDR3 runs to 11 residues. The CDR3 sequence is CATRRGAEAFF. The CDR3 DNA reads TGTGCCACCCGAAGGGGGGCAGAAGCTTTCTTT.